Listed below are T cell receptor beta chains from one sample, sequenced in a study of vaccination and CD4 T cells after COVID-19. MiXCR, run by TCRdb on the PCR reads, gives a single entry per CDR3 protein. The data contain more than 12,000 distinct CDR3 sequences, around 70% of them singletons. These receptors have no identified antigens. Sequencing was carried out using CD4+ T cells from blood, cultured in vitro. The receptor set was obtained from a human donor who had recovered from COVID-19. Both conserved end residues are trimmed from each CDR3.

v_call	cdr3_length	j_call	cdr3_aa
TRBV11-3	14	TRBJ2-5	ASSPGLAGVRETQY
TRBV27	15	TRBJ2-7	ASSRRVAGGTSYEQY
TRBV25-1	14	TRBJ1-5	ASSESTALSNQPQH
TRBV7-8	13	TRBJ2-2	ASSPNRVFTGELF
TRBV20-1	11	TRBJ2-3	SAGTFLTDTQY
TRBV6-1	13	TRBJ1-2	ASSAHRGANYGYT
TRBV18	11	TRBJ2-5	ASSPNTGETQY
TRBV7-9	11	TRBJ1-1	ASSEQGNTEAF
TRBV7-9	11	NA	TTQVAGVETQY
TRBV20-1	14	TRBJ2-3	SAQDSGTQSTDTQY
TRBV28	13	TRBJ2-2	ASKWGRGSAGELF
TRBV7-2	14	TRBJ2-5	ASSSMGPQGGTAQY
TRBV28	9	TRBJ1-1	ASKGNTEAF
TRBV6-1	11	TRBJ1-2	ASQTQGRYGYT
TRBV12-3/TRBV12-4	13	TRBJ2-1	ASTPRTSAYNEQF
TRBV6-2/TRBV6-3	10	TRBJ2-3	ASSYWSGEQY
TRBV19	12	TRBJ2-4	ASSSDRNKNIQY
TRBV30	15	TRBJ1-2	AWSPRAGAPRGYGYT
TRBV7-2	11	TRBJ2-5	ASSLDRRETQY
TRBV6-1	11	TRBJ1-2	ASSIPANYGYT
TRBV27	11	TRBJ1-3	ASRGTPGNTIY
TRBV27	11	TRBJ1-2	ASRPTGIYGYT
TRBV27	13	TRBJ2-3	ASSPGTGRADTQY
TRBV11-3	13	TRBJ2-2	ASSPTTGTTGELF
TRBV7-2	14	TRBJ2-1	ASSFSGGHSGNEQF
TRBV6-1	11	TRBJ1-2	ASMPPDSYGYT
TRBV6-2/TRBV6-3	13	TRBJ1-5	ASGPQGAPTQPQH
TRBV27	13	TRBJ2-1	ASSSRLGLINEQF
TRBV20-1	13	TRBJ1-1	SARDIRGAGTEAF
TRBV6-2/TRBV6-3	11	TRBJ1-5	ASSLRGGQPQH
TRBV7-8	10	TRBJ1-5	ASSRTDQPQH
TRBV6-1	13	TRBJ1-2	ASSEGTGGLYGYT
TRBV2	12	TRBJ1-5	ASGGQGVGQPQH
TRBV2	9	TRBJ1-2	ASSEAAEYT
TRBV2	10	TRBJ2-2	ASNFLTGELF
TRBV6-2/TRBV6-3	16	TRBJ1-6	ASSSGRIVNRGSAPLH
TRBV7-2	12	TRBJ1-3	ASSLVGLANTIY
TRBV30	12	TRBJ2-3	AWSVGGSTDTQY
TRBV7-2	14	TRBJ1-2	ASSLHWDRASYGYT